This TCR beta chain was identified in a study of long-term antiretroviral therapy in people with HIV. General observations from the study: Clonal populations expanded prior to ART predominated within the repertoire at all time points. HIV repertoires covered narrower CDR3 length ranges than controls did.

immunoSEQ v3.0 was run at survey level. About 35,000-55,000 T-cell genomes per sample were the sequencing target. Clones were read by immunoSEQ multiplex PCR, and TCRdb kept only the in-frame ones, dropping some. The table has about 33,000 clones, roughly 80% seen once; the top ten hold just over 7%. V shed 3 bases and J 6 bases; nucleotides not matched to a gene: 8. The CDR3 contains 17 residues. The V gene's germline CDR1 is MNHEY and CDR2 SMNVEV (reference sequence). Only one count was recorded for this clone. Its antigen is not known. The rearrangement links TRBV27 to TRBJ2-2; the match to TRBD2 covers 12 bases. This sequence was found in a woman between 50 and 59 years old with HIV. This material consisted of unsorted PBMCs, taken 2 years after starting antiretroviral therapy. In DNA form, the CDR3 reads TGTGCCAGCAGTTTCCGACTAGCGGGGGCTTTCGCCGGGGAGCTGTTTTTT. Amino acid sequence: CASSFRLAGAFAGELFF.